The clone carrying this TCR beta chain was observed once. The repertoire was sequenced with immunoSEQ multiplex PCR; TCRdb's copy has only in-frame clones and lacks some. The sample lists under 550,000 clones, 90% to 96% occurring once. This sample was included in a study of shared clonotypes between healthy human individuals. The ends lost 4 bases at V and 7 bases at J; junction bases unmatched: 8. Germline CDR1 is SGHDT and CDR2 is YYEEEE. There are 15 residues in the CDR3. This TCR came from a woman aged 30 to 39 in good health. The chain employs TRBV5-6 and TRBJ1-2, with TRBD1 matching over 12 bases. The sequencing sample was made of naive CD4+ T cells sorted from blood. Noted subset: CD45RA+ positively selected. CDR3 amino acids: CASSLTGTGGSGYTF. CDR3 in DNA: TGTGCCAGCAGCCTTACCGGGACAGGGGGCTCTGGCTACACCTTC.